This T cell receptor (beta chain) emerged from a study of T-cell reconstitution after alpha-beta-depleted transplantation in children. This clonotype was counted ten times or more. The germline V gene has CDR1 SGHDT and CDR2 YYEEEE. This CDR3 is 12 amino acids long. V shed 0 bases and J 11 bases; nucleotides not matched to a gene: 4. Construction of the TCRbeta library involved unique molecular identifiers. One entry per CDR3 protein, called by TCRdb with MiXCR from the PCR reads. The repertoire has about 360,000 distinct CDR3 sequences, about 14% of them found once; the top ten carry around 4%. This specimen consisted of PBMCs, obtained from the stem cell graft. This clonotype was obtained from a human donor who donated a stem cell graft to a child with Fanconi anemia. The gene calls are TRBV5-6 and TRBJ1-1, with 7 nucleotides matching TRBD1. The CDR3 coding sequence is TGTGCCAGCAGCTTGGGACAGGGATCGGCTTTCTTT. Translated: CASSLGQGSAFF. The full variable domain, rest sourced from reference TRBV5-6 and TRBJ1-1, is DAGVTQSPTHLIKTRGQQVTLRCSPKSGHDTVSWYQQALGQGPQFIFQYYEEEERQRGNFPDRFSGHQFPNYSSELNVNALLLGDSALYLCASSLGQGSAFFGQGTRLTVV.